This TCR beta chain was sequenced during a study of cytomegalovirus exposure and HLA in healthy donors. Study conclusions and caveats: Most sequenced TCRs were rare (though some public TCRs occurred in many donors).

On this clone itself: Its antigen is currently unknown.

CDR3 size: 14 residues. The germline V gene encodes CDR1 KGHSH and CDR2 LQKENI. V was cut by 3 bases and J by 4 bases, with 10 bases left in between. Only in-frame clones appear in the TCRdb table, and some are missing; sequencing was by immunoSEQ multiplex PCR. The sample holds around 190,000 clones; 85% are singletons and the top ten take approximately 16%. The TCR was taken from a man younger than 35 in good health and CMV-seropositive. This chain links TRBV18 with TRBJ1-5, with D perhaps TRBD1 (6 bases). Sequencing was performed on PBMCs. CDR3 nucleotides: TGTGCCAGCTCACCCGACAGGAGTAATCAGCCCCAGCATTTT. This gives the protein CASSPDRSNQPQHF. Drawing the rest from reference TRBV18 and TRBJ1-5, the complete variable domain is NAGVMQNPRHLVRRRGQEARLRCSPMKGHSHVYWYRQLPEEGLKFMVYLQKENIIDESGMPKERFSAEFPKEGPSILRIQQVVRGDSAAYFCASSPDRSNQPQHFGDGTRLSIL.